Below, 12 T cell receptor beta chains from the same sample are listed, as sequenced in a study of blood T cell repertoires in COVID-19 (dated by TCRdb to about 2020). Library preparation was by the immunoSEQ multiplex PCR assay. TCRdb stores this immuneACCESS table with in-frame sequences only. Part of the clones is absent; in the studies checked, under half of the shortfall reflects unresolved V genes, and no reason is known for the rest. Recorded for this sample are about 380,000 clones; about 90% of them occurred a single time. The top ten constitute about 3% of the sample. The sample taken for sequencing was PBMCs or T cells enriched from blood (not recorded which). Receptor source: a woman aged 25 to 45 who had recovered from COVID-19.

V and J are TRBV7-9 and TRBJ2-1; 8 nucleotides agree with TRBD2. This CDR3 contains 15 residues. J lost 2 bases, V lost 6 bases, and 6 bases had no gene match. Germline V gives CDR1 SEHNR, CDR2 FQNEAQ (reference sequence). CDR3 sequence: CASSSTSEAYNEQFF. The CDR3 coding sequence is TGTGCCAGCAGTTCGACTAGCGAGGCCTACAATGAGCAGTTCTTC.

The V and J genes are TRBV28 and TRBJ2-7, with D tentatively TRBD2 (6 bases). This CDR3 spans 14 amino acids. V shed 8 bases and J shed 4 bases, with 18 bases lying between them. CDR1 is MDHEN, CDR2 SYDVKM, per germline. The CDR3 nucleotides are TGTGCCAGCGGATTGGGGGGAGCAGGGTACGAGCAGTACTTC. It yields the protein CASGLGGAGYEQYF.

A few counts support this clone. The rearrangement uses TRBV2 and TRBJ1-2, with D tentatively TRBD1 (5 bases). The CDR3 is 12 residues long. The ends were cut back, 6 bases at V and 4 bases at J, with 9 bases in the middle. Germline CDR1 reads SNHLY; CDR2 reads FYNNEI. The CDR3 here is CASSRTFYGYTF. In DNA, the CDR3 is TGTGCCAGCAGCCGGACATTCTATGGCTACACCTTC.

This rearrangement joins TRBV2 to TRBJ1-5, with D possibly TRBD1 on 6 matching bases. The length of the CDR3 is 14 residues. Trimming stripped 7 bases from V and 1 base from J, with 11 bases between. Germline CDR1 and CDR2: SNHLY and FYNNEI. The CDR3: CASKRTESNQPQHF. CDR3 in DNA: TGTGCCAGCAAACGGACAGAGAGCAATCAGCCCCAGCATTTT.

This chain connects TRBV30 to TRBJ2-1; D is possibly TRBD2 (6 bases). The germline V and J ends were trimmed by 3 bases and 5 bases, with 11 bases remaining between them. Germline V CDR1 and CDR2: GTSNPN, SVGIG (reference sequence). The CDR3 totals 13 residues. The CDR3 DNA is TGTGCCTGGAGGGCGGGAACAAACAATGAGCAGTTCTTC. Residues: CAWRAGTNNEQFF.

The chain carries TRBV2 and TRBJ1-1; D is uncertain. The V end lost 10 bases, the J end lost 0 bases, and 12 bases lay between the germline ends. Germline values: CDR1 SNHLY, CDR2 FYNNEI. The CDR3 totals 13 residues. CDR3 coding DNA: TGTGCCACCCTTAAAGCTATGAACACTGAAGCTTTCTTT. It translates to CATLKAMNTEAFF.

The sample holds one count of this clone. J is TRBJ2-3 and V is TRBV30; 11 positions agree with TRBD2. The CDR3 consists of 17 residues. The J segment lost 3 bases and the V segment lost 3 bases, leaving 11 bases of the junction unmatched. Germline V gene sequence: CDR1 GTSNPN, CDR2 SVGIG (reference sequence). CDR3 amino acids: CAWSAGGSGGATDTQYF. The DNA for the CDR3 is TGTGCCTGGAGCGCCGGGGGTAGCGGGGGGGCTACAGATACGCAGTATTTT.

The CDR3 here is CASSPTGLNTEAFF. CDR3 nucleotide sequence: TGTGCCAGCAGCCCGACAGGGCTGAACACTGAAGCTTTCTTT. This sequence joins TRBV4-2 and TRBJ1-1, with 7 bases matching TRBD1. The CDR3 spans 14 residues. V lost 4 bases and J lost 0; bases outside the gene matches: 2. CDR1 is LGHNA and CDR2 is YNFKEQ in the germline V gene.

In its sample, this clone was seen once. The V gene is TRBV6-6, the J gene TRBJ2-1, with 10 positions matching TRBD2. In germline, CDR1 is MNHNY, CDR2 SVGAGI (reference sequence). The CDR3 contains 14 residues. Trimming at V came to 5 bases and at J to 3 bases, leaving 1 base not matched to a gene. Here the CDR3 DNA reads TGTGCCAGCAGTCGGACTAGCGGCTACAATGAGCAGTTCTTC. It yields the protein CASSRTSGYNEQFF.

The CDR3 nucleotides read TGTGCCAGCAGCTTAACTAGCTTGGCGGGGAGGACTGAAGCTTTCTTT. It translates to CASSLTSLAGRTEAFF. This chain links TRBV7-3 with TRBJ1-1; no definite D call. CDR3 length equals 16 residues. In germline, CDR1 is SGHTA, CDR2 FQGTGA. The V gene lost 0 bases and the J gene lost 5 bases, with 16 bases spanning the gap.

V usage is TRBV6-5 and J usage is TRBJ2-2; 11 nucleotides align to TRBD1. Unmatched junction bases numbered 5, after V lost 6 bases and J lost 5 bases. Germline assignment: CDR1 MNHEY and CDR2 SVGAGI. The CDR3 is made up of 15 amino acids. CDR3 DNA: TGTGCCAGCAGAGCGGGACAGGGGGAAACCGGGGAGCTGTTTTTT. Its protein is CASRAGQGETGELFF.

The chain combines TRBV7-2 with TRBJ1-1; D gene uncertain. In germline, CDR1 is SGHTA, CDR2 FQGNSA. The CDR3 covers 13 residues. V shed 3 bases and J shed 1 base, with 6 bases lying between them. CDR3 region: CASSFQQNTEAFF. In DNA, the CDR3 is TGTGCCAGCAGCTTTCAACAGAACACTGAAGCTTTCTTT.